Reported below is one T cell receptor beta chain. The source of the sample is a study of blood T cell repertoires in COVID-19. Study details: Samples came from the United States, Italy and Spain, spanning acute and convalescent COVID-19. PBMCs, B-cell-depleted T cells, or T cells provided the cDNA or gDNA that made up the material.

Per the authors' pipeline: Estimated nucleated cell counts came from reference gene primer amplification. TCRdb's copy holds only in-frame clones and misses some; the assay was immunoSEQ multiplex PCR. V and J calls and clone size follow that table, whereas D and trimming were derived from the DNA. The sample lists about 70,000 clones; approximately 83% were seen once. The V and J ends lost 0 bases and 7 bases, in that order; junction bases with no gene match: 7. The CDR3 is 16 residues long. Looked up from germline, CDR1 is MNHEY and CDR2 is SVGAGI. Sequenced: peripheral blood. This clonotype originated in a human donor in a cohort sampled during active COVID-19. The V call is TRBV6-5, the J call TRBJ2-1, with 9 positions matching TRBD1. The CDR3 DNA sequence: TGTGCCAGCAGTTACTCGACGGGACAGGGCAATAATGAGCAGTTCTTC. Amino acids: CASSYSTGQGNNEQFF.